These 15 T cell receptor beta chains came from one sample sequenced in a study of long-term antiretroviral therapy in people with HIV. Assay version v3.0 of immunoSEQ was used, and it was run at survey level. The repertoire was sequenced with immunoSEQ multiplex PCR; TCRdb's copy has only in-frame clones and lacks some. The sample shows roughly 5,700 clones, roughly 78% of them seen only once. The source material was unsorted PBMCs, sampled 1.8 years before starting antiretroviral therapy. These receptors were collected from a man in his forties or fifties with HIV.

This clone is termed medium-sized. The chain's CDR3 is CASSFSGDQPQHF. The CDR3 coding sequence is TGTGCCAGCAGCTTCTCAGGGGACCAGCCCCAGCATTTT. The rearrangement uses TRBV7-6 and TRBJ1-5, with D possibly TRBD1 on 6 matching bases. The CDR3 extends over 13 amino acids. Germline values: CDR1 SGHVS, CDR2 FNYEAQ. The V gene lost 3 bases and the J gene lost 7 bases, with 10 bases spanning the gap. The full variable domain, with the rest looked up from reference TRBV7-6 and TRBJ1-5, is GAGVSQSPRYKVTKRGQDVALRCDPISGHVSLYWYRQALGQGPEFLTYFNYEAQQDKSGLPNDRFSAERPEGSISTLTIQRTEQRDSAMYRCASSFSGDQPQHFGDGTRLSIL.

The chain couples TRBV27 to TRBJ2-7; 10 bases map to TRBD1. The CDR3 is 15 amino acids. Trimming removed 5 bases from V and 4 bases from J; junction bases left unmatched: 8. Germline V gene lookup returns CDR1 MNHEY and CDR2 SMNVEV (reference sequence). DNA of the CDR3: TGTGCCAGCAGTGAAACGGGACAGGGGCCTTACGAGCAGTACTTC. Encoded protein: CASSETGQGPYEQYF.

The CDR3 DNA reads as TGTGCCAGCAGCCAAGACCAGGGAAGACGTGGCTACACCTTC. Protein: CASSQDQGRRGYTF. The chain joins TRBV4-2 to TRBJ1-2; TRBD1 is a possible D gene (5 bases). Trimming stripped 0 bases from V and 7 bases from J, with 12 bases between. The CDR3 has 14 residues. Germline V gene sequence: CDR1 LGHNA, CDR2 YNFKEQ.

This clone appeared once. The V call is TRBV2, the J call TRBJ2-3, with D hard to call. The CDR3 has 11 residues. Deletions cut 6 bases from V and 2 bases from J, with 3 bases between. Germline CDR1 and CDR2: SNHLY and FYNNEI. The CDR3 protein is CASRNTDTQYF. CDR3 DNA sequence: TGTGCCAGCAGGAACACAGATACGCAGTATTTT.

The J gene is TRBJ2-3, the V gene TRBV5-1; 12 nucleotides agree with TRBD2. Germline V CDR1 and CDR2: SGHRS, YFSETQ. The CDR3 sequence is 17 residues long. V lost 0 bases, J lost 2 bases, and 4 bases stayed unmatched. CDR3 DNA sequence: TGCGCCAGCAGCTTGGGGCCTAGCGGGAGGGCCACAGATACGCAGTATTTT. Encoded protein: CASSLGPSGRATDTQYF.

CDR3 sequence reads: CASSYSTGGFETQYF. The DNA of the CDR3 is TGTGCCAGCAGTTACTCGACAGGGGGATTTGAAACCCAGTACTTC. The genes are TRBV6-5 and TRBJ2-5, with 9 bases that match TRBD1. Germline V gives CDR1 MNHEY, CDR2 SVGAGI. J lost 8 bases, V lost 0 bases, and 7 bases had no gene match. The CDR3 is 15 residues long.

The rearrangement links TRBV5-6 to TRBJ2-7; D is possibly TRBD2 (9 bases). Germline CDR1 reads SGHDT; CDR2 reads YYEEEE. V was cut by 4 bases and J by 3 bases, with 29 bases left in between. The CDR3 runs 19 residues. CDR3: CASSATGGLAPLTLYEQYF. CDR3 nucleotides: TGTGCCAGCAGCGCTACAGGGGGACTAGCTCCGTTAACCCTCTACGAGCAGTACTTC.

The chain combines TRBV28 with TRBJ2-1; 8 bases map to TRBD1. Germline assignment: CDR1 MDHEN and CDR2 SYDVKM. Trimming at V came to 4 bases and at J to 7 bases, leaving 12 bases not matched to a gene. This CDR3 region has 16 residues. The CDR3: CASSSHRGTGWNEQFF. As DNA, the CDR3 is TGTGCCAGCAGTTCTCACCGAGGGACAGGTTGGAATGAGCAGTTCTTC.

This clone is labeled as large (0.1 to 1%). This rearrangement joins TRBV27 to TRBJ2-1, with D unclear. The CDR3 contains 13 residues. Trimming cost V 6 bases and J 4 bases, with 10 bases left between them. Per germline, CDR1 MNHEY and CDR2 SMNVEV (reference sequence). CDR3 region: CASSFSPYNEQFF. In DNA, the CDR3 is TGTGCCAGCAGCTTCTCCCCGTACAATGAGCAGTTCTTC.

This clone was detected once. The chain recombines TRBV18 with TRBJ2-1, with 8 positions matching TRBD2. CDR1 KGHSH and CDR2 LQKENI come from the germline V gene. The CDR3 totals 13 residues. With 0 bases clipped from V and 10 bases from J, the junction kept 2 bases outside the gene matches. This CDR3 is CASSPPASGEQFF. CDR3 bases: TGTGCCAGCTCACCACCGGCTAGCGGGGAGCAGTTCTTC.

This chain joins TRBV19 and TRBJ2-1, with TRBD1 identical over 11 bases. J lost 9 bases, V lost 8 bases, and 9 bases had no gene match. Germline V gene data show CDR1 as LNHDA and CDR2 as SQIVND (reference sequence). The CDR3 totals 14 residues. Written as DNA, the CDR3 is TGTGCCAGTGCGGCTGAGGGACAGGGGGGTGAGCAGTTCTTC. It yields the protein CASAAEGQGGEQFF.

This clone was seen just once. The rearrangement uses TRBV19 and TRBJ1-3, with D uncertain. CDR3 length equals 13 residues. Per germline, CDR1 LNHDA and CDR2 SQIVND (reference sequence). With 8 bases removed from V and 4 bases from J, the gap between germline ends came to 12 bases. CDR3 nucleotides: TGTGCCAGTTCCCCAGGATCCGGAAACACCATATATTTT. Its protein product is CASSPGSGNTIYF.

CDR3 residues: CATGRVDSSYEQYF. The CDR3 nucleotides are TGTGCCACCGGAAGGGTCGACAGCTCCTACGAGCAGTACTTC. The chain couples TRBV15 to TRBJ2-7; D might be TRBD1 (5 bases). The germline gives CDR1 LNHNV, CDR2 YYDKDF (reference sequence). The CDR3 covers 14 residues. Trimming stripped 8 bases from V and 0 bases from J, with 14 bases between.

The J gene is TRBJ2-7, the V gene TRBV9; TRBD2 is a possible D gene (5 bases). Germline CDR1 and CDR2: SGDLS and YYNGEE. V lost 4 bases to trimming and J lost 2 bases, with 13 bases between them. The CDR3 consists of 14 residues. The CDR3 region is CASSHRGGTYEQYF. Written as DNA, the CDR3 is TGTGCCAGCAGCCACCGGGGTGGGACCTACGAGCAGTACTTC.

The chain links TRBV11-2 to TRBJ2-7; D gene ambiguous. Trimming shortened V by 0 bases and J by 5 bases, and 5 bases separated the two germline ends. Germline V lookup: CDR1 SGHAT, CDR2 FQNNGV. The CDR3 sequence is 12 residues long. CDR3 DNA: TGTGCCAGCAGCTTAGATATCCACGAGCAGTACTTC. This codes for CASSLDIHEQYF.